This TCR beta chain was sequenced for a study of T cell responses to AZD1222 COVID-19 vaccine. Findings and caveats of the study: CD4 TCRs covered the whole spike, strongest at regions 160-218 and 743-854. Seropositive status at baseline applied to only six AZD1222 recipients.

Some clones are missing from TCRdb's copy, which holds only in-frame ones; the method was immunoSEQ multiplex PCR. The profile shows 200,000 or so clones, approximately 90% of them singletons. The germline V gene encodes CDR1 SGHNT and CDR2 YYREEE (reference sequence). The V and J ends lost 0 bases and 0 bases, in that order; junction bases with no gene match: 10. This CDR3 has 19 residues. This clone was seen a few times. Its antigen is not identified. Material: peripheral blood, obtained on day 0 of AZD1222 vaccination. The sequence came from an adult in good health. This chain uses TRBV5-4 with TRBJ2-3; 10 bases line up with TRBD2. The chain's CDR3 is CASSLGRSGRVQSTDTQYF. The CDR3, as DNA: TGTGCCAGCAGCTTGGGTCGGAGCGGGAGGGTTCAGAGCACAGATACGCAGTATTTT.